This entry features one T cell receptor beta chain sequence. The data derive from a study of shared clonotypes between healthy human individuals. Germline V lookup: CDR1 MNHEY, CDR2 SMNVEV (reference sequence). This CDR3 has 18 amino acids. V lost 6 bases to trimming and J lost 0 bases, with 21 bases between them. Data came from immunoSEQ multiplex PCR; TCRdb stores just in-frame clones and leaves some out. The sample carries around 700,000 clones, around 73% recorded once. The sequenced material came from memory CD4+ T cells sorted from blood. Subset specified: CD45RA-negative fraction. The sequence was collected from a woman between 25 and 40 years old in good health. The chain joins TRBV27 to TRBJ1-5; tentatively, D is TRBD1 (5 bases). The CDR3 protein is CASSRRAGPGYSNQPQHF. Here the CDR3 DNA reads TGTGCCAGCAGCCGTAGGGCAGGGCCCGGGTATAGCAATCAGCCCCAGCATTTT.